Detailed here is one T cell receptor beta chain. The entry originates in a study of neurological immune-mediated disorders. V lost 1 base, J lost 5 bases, and 4 bases lay in between. This CDR3 has 12 amino acids. Germline V gene sequence: CDR1 SGDLS, CDR2 YYNGEE. There were approximately 1 million CD4+ or CD8+ T cells used in the sorted libraries. A 10-nucleotide random UMI tagged transcripts in template-switch 5'RACE cDNA synthesis. Whenever a sequencing run was performed, it yielded over 180 million TCR-beta sequences from 15-18 subjects. TCRdb reprocessed the 5' RACE reads via MiXCR and lists one record per CDR3 protein. The table lists approximately 44,000 distinct CDR3 sequences, approximately 5.8% of them singletons.

This clonotype was obtained from a woman between 18 and 29 years old with multiple sclerosis. The gene calls are TRBV9 and TRBJ2-1; D is unresolved. The sample was CD4+ T cells from blood. CDR3 nucleotide sequence: TGTGCCAGCAGCGTAATTCACAATGAGCAGTTCTTC. This encodes CASSVIHNEQFF.